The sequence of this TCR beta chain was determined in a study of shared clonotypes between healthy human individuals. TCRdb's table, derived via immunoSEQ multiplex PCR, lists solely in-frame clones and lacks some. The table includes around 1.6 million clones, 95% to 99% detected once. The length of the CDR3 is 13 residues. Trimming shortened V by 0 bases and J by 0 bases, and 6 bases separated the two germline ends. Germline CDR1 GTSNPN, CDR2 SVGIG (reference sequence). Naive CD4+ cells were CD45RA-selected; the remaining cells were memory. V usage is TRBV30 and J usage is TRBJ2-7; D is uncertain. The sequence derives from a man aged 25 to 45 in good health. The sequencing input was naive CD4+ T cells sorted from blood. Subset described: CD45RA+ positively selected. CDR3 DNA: TGTGCCTGGAGTGTCACCAGCTCCTACGAGCAGTACTTC. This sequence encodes CAWSVTSSYEQYF.